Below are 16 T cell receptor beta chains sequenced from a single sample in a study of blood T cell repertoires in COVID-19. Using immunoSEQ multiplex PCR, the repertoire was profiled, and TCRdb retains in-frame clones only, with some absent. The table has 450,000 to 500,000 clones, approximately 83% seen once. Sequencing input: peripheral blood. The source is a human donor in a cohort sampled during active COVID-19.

CDR3 nucleotides: TGTGCCACCAGCAGAGAGGCCTTAGAGACCCAGTACTTC. Translating it yields CATSREALETQYF. The rearrangement uses TRBV15 and TRBJ2-5, with D unclear. The CDR3 is made up of 13 amino acids. Trimming pared 0 bases from V and 4 bases from J, leaving 6 bases between. CDR1 LNHNV and CDR2 YYDKDF come from the germline V gene (reference sequence).

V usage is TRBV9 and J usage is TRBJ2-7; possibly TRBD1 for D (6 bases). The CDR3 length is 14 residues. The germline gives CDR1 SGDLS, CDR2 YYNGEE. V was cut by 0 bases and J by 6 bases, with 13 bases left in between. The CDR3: CASSVGPGEGEQYF. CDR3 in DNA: TGTGCCAGCAGCGTAGGTCCAGGGGAAGGCGAGCAGTACTTC.

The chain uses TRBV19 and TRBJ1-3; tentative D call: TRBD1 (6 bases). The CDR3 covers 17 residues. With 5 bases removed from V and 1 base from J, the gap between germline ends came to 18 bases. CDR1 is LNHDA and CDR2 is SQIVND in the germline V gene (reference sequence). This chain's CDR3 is CASSALGGALSGNTIYF. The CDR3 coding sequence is TGTGCCAGTAGTGCCCTGGGGGGGGCATTATCTGGAAACACCATATATTTT.

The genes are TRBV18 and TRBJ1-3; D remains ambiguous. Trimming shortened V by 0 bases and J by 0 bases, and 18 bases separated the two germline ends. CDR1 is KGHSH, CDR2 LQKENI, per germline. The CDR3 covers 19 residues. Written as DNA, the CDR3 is TGTGCCAGCTCACCACCCAAGGTCCAGGCCAAAAGCTCTGGAAACACCATATATTTT. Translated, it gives CASSPPKVQAKSSGNTIYF.

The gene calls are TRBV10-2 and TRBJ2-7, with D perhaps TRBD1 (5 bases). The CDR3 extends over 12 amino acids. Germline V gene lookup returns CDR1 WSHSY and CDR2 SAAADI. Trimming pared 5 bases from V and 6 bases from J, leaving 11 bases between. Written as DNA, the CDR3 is TGCGCCAGCAGTTTCGGACAAGTCGAGCAGTACTTC. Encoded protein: CASSFGQVEQYF.

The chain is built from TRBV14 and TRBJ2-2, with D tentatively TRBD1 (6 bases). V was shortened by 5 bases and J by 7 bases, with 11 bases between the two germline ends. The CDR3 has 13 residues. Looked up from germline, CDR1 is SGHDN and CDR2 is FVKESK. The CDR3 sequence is CASSAQGFGELFF. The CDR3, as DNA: TGTGCCAGCAGCGCGCAGGGGTTCGGGGAGCTGTTTTTT.

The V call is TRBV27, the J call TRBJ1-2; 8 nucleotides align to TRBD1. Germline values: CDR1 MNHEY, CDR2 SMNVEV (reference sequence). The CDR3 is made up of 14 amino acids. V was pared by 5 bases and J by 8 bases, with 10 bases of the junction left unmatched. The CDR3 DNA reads TGTGCCAGCAGTCCAGCAGGGGGCATAGGCGGCTACACCTTC. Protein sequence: CASSPAGGIGGYTF.

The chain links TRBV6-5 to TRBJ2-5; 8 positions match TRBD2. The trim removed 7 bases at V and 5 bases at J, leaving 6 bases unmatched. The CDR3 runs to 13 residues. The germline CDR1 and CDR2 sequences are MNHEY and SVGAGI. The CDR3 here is CASTPPGGETQYF. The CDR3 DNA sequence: TGTGCCAGCACCCCCCCGGGAGGGGAGACCCAGTACTTC.

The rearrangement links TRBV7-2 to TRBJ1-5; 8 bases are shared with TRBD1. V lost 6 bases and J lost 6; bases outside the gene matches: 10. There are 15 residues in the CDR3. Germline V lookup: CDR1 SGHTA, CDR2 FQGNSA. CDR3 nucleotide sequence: TGTGCCAGCAGTACAGGGGGGAGAGAGAGTCAGCCCCAGCATTTT. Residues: CASSTGGRESQPQHF.

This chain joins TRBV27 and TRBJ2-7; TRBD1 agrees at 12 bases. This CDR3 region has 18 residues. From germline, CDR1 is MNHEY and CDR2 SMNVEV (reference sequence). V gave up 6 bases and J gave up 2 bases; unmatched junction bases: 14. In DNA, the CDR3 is TGTGCCAGCAGAGCCTCCTCACCGGGACAGGGGGCGGCCTACGAGCAGTACTTC. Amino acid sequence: CASRASSPGQGAAYEQYF.

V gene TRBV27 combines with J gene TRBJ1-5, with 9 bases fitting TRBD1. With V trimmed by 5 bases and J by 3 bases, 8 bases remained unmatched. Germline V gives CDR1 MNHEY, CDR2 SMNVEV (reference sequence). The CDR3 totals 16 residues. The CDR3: CASSPRTGEINQPQHF. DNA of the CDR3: TGTGCCAGCAGTCCCCGGACAGGGGAGATCAATCAGCCCCAGCATTTT.

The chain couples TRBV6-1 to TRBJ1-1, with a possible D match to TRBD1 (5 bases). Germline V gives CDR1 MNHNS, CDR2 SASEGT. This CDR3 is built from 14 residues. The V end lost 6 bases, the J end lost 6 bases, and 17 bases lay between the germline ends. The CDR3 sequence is CASSPAGGYAEAFF. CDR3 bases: TGTGCCAGCAGCCCCGCGGGGGGGTATGCTGAAGCTTTCTTT.

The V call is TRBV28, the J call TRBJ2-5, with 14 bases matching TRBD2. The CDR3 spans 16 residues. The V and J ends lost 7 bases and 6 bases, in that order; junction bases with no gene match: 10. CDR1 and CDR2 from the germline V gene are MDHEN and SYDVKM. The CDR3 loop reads CASTTPGLAGVKTQYF. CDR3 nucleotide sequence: TGTGCCAGCACCACCCCGGGACTAGCGGGAGTAAAGACCCAGTACTTC.

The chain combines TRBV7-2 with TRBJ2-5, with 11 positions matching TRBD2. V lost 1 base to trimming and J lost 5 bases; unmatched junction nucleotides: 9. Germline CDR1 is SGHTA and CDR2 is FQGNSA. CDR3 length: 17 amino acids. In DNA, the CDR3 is TGTGCCAGCAGCTTAGGGCTAGCGGGAGGAGAACGGGAGACCCAGTACTTC. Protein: CASSLGLAGGERETQYF.

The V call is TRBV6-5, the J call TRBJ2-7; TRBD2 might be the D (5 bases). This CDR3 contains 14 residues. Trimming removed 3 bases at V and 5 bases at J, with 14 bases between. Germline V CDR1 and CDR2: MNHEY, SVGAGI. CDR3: CASSYSVVSDEQYF. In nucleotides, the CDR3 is TGTGCCAGCAGTTATAGTGTCGTTAGCGACGAGCAGTACTTC.

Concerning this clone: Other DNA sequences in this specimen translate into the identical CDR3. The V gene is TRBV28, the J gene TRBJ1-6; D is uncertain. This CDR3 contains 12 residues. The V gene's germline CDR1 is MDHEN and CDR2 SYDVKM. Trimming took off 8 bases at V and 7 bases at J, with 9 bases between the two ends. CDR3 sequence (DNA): TGTGCCAGCTCCGAGGGAAATTCACCCCTCCACTTT. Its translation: CASSEGNSPLHF.